What follows is one TCR beta chain and its context. With V trimmed by 4 bases and J by 7 bases, 3 bases remained unmatched. Germline CDR1 SEHNR, CDR2 FQNEAQ (reference sequence). The CDR3 runs to 15 residues. The data are from a study of cytomegalovirus exposure and HLA in healthy donors. Researchers ran the PCR with 60 Vbeta and 13 Jbeta primers. Repertoires were generated with immunoSEQ multiplex PCR, while TCRdb's copy carries only in-frame clones and drops some. The profile shows about 160,000 clones, about 85% of them singletons. Sequenced material: PBMCs. This chain links TRBV7-9 with TRBJ2-2; 13 positions agree with TRBD2. The receptor's source is a man aged 18 to 29 in good health and CMV-seronegative. The CDR3 region is CASSSGLAGVGELFF. Here the CDR3 DNA reads TGTGCCAGCAGCTCCGGACTAGCGGGAGTCGGGGAGCTGTTTTTT.